These 30 T cell receptor beta chains were sequenced from one sample in a study of low-dose radiotherapy and immunotherapy resistance in tumors. As to time point: after trial treatment. Treatment indicated: LDRT plus nivolumab, ipilimumab, low-dose cyclophosphamide and aspirin (RACIN trial). First-strand cDNA relied on TRAV- and TRBV-specific primers spanning alpha and beta chains. A constant-region primer paired with the V-primer adapter amplified TCRs over about 19 PCR cycles. TCRdb processed the reads anew with MiXCR; each CDR3 protein has one entry. The sample has about 35,000 distinct CDR3 sequences, less than 25% seen once. The specimen was PBMCs, collected after low-dose radiotherapy plus immunotherapy. The receptors shown here come from a female donor with ovarian cancer.

Only a few counts were recorded for this clonotype. The chain is built from TRBV6-1 and TRBJ2-3, with 10 bases identical to TRBD1. The J segment lost 0 bases and the V segment lost 1 base, leaving 1 base of the junction unmatched. There are 16 residues in the CDR3. Germline V CDR1 and CDR2: MNHNS, SASEGT. CDR3 bases: TGTGCCAGCAGTGAAGGACAGGGGGCAAGCACAGATACGCAGTATTTT. Translating gives CASSEGQGASTDTQYF.

This clonotype was seen at least ten times. The genes are TRBV2 and TRBJ2-7, with TRBD2 matching 10 bases. CDR3 size: 15 residues. V was clipped by 0 bases and J by 2 bases; unmatched bases: 1. Per germline, CDR1 SNHLY and CDR2 FYNNEI. As DNA, the CDR3 is TGTGCCAGCAGTGAAGCGCTAGCGGGAGCCTACGAGCAGTACTTC. As protein: CASSEALAGAYEQYF.

This clonotype occurred many times. CDR3 sequence: CASATEVTQYF. CDR3 DNA sequence: TGTGCCAGCGCAACGGAGGTTACGCAGTATTTT. V is TRBV2 and J is TRBJ2-3; D may be TRBD2 (5 bases). Germline V gene data show CDR1 as SNHLY and CDR2 as FYNNEI. Trimming took off 8 bases at V and 8 bases at J, with 11 bases between the two ends. This CDR3 spans 11 amino acids.

The sample holds many counts of this clonotype. The chain carries TRBV20-1 and TRBJ1-2, with a tentative D call TRBD1 (6 bases). Trimming pared 3 bases from V and 7 bases from J, leaving 12 bases between. CDR1 is DFQATT, CDR2 SNEGSKA, per germline (reference sequence). The CDR3 length is 12 residues. CDR3 nucleotides: TGCAGTGCTAGCGAACAGGGCTCTGGCTACACCTTC. Translated: CSASEQGSGYTF.

This clonotype was observed many times. The rearrangement links TRBV3-1 to TRBJ2-2; D remains ambiguous. The germline gives CDR1 LGHDT, CDR2 YNNKEL (reference sequence). The CDR3 spans 12 residues. V was shortened by 7 bases and J by 6 bases, with 9 bases between the two germline ends. CDR3 in amino acids: CASTPVSGELFF. In DNA form, the CDR3 reads TGTGCCAGCACCCCTGTGTCCGGGGAGCTGTTTTTT.

This clonotype was recorded many times. V usage is TRBV6-1 and J usage is TRBJ2-1, with TRBD1 matching over 7 bases. V dropped 4 bases and J dropped 12; count of bases not matched to a gene: 12. The CDR3 has 14 residues. Per the germline V gene, CDR1 is MNHNS and CDR2 is SASEGT. CDR3 in DNA: TGTGCCAGCAGTGGACAGGGCGGACCCACAGGGCAGTTCTTC. Its translation: CASSGQGGPTGQFF.

This clonotype has a single count. The V and J genes are TRBV5-1 and TRBJ2-1; D is undetermined. V gave up 1 base and J gave up 3 bases, with 5 bases separating them. The CDR3 has 13 residues. Germline-derived CDR1 and CDR2 are SGHRS and YFSETQ. The CDR3 nucleotides read TGCGCCAGCAGCTTGTGTGGCTACAATGAGCAGTTCTTC. As protein: CASSLCGYNEQFF.

This clonotype was seen many times. The V and J genes are TRBV9 and TRBJ2-7, with D tentatively TRBD1 (5 bases). Germline CDR1 SGDLS, CDR2 YYNGEE. V dropped 1 base and J dropped 6 bases, with 14 bases sitting between them. This CDR3 region has 14 residues. The CDR3 DNA is TGTGCCAGCAGCGTAAGGGCAGGGATCGGCGAGCAGTACTTC. It specifies CASSVRAGIGEQYF.

This clonotype was detected ten times or more. This chain uses TRBV11-1 with TRBJ2-2; TRBD1 matches 9 bases. V was clipped by 3 bases and J by 0 bases; unmatched bases: 2. CDR3 length: 16 residues. Germline lookup yields CDR1 SGHAT and CDR2 FQDESV (reference sequence). DNA of the CDR3: TGTGCCAGCAGCTTGGGACAGGGACCGAACACCGGGGAGCTGTTTTTT. Its protein is CASSLGQGPNTGELFF.

This chain links TRBV28 with TRBJ2-3; perhaps TRBD1 as D (5 bases). The germline V gene has CDR1 MDHEN and CDR2 SYDVKM. The germline V and J ends were trimmed by 11 bases and 7 bases, with 13 bases remaining between them. CDR3 length equals 11 residues. The CDR3 loop is CAWARANTQYF. DNA of the CDR3: TGTGCCTGGGCCAGGGCTAATACGCAGTATTTT.

This clonotype is judged medium-sized. In DNA, the CDR3 is TGTGCCAGCAGCCCCCCCGTCCACGAGCAGTACTTC. It yields the protein CASSPPVHEQYF. The chain combines TRBV28 with TRBJ2-7; D not certain. V lost 6 bases to trimming and J lost 5 bases, with 11 bases between them. Germline V gene lookup returns CDR1 MDHEN and CDR2 SYDVKM. The CDR3 covers 12 residues.

This clonotype was recorded a few times. This chain links TRBV28 with TRBJ1-2; D is possibly TRBD1 (5 bases). V was pared by 10 bases and J by 4 bases, with 16 bases between. The CDR3 covers 13 residues. In germline, CDR1 is MDHEN, CDR2 SYDVKM. The CDR3 sequence is CATGNSGGYGYTF. The CDR3 coding sequence is TGTGCCACCGGAAACTCGGGGGGCTATGGCTACACCTTC.

There are many counts of this clonotype. This sequence joins TRBV2 and TRBJ1-5; TRBD1 might be the D (5 bases). Germline assignment: CDR1 SNHLY and CDR2 FYNNEI. CDR3 length: 15 residues. Trimming removed 1 base from V and 5 bases from J, with 12 bases in between. Written as DNA, the CDR3 is TGTGCCAGCAGTGAAGTTAAGGGACCCTATCAGCCCCAGCATTTT. Translated: CASSEVKGPYQPQHF.

The sample holds many counts of this clonotype. The CDR3 coding sequence is TGTGCCAGCAGTGAACGGGGGTGGAATAGCAATCAGCCCCAGCATTTT. Its protein is CASSERGWNSNQPQHF. The chain recombines TRBV2 with TRBJ1-5, with D perhaps matching TRBD1 (5 bases). The CDR3 is 16 amino acids. V dropped 2 bases and J dropped 0 bases, with 11 bases sitting between them. The germline V gene encodes CDR1 SNHLY and CDR2 FYNNEI.

This clonotype was found a few times. The J gene is TRBJ2-1, the V gene TRBV4-2; TRBD2 aligns across 7 bases. Germline CDR1 LGHNA, CDR2 YNFKEQ. V shed 4 bases and J 6 bases; nucleotides not matched to a gene: 9. The CDR3 loop spans 15 amino acids. The CDR3 loop reads CASSPSREISNEQFF. The CDR3 bases are TGTGCCAGCAGCCCCTCGCGGGAGATTAGCAATGAGCAGTTCTTC.

This clonotype was seen at least ten times. The chain recombines TRBV3-1 with TRBJ1-1; TRBD1 matches 8 bases. Germline values: CDR1 LGHDT, CDR2 YNNKEL (reference sequence). V shed 6 bases and J 11 bases; nucleotides not matched to a gene: 11. The CDR3 has 13 amino acids. The DNA for the CDR3 is TGTGCCAGCAGTCAAAGTCGGACAGGGCGCGCTTTCTTT. This codes for CASSQSRTGRAFF.

This clonotype was counted many times. The chain joins TRBV4-1 to TRBJ1-4; D uncertain. The CDR3 consists of 15 residues. The ends were cut back, 1 base at V and 5 bases at J, with 11 bases in the middle. Germline V CDR1 and CDR2: MGHRA, YSYEKL. CDR3 sequence (DNA): TGCGCCAGCAGCCAAGCGATGGGATTAAATGAAAAACTGTTTTTT. It codes for CASSQAMGLNEKLFF.

The V and J genes are TRBV3-1 and TRBJ2-1; 9 nucleotides agree with TRBD1. This CDR3 spans 15 amino acids. Trimming cost V 6 bases and J 5 bases; bases outside gene matches: 8. Germline CDR1 and CDR2: LGHDT and YNNKEL (reference sequence). The CDR3 spells CASSPHGTGHNEQFF. The CDR3 nucleotides read TGTGCCAGCAGTCCCCACGGGACAGGGCACAATGAGCAGTTCTTC.

This clonotype was picked up many times. V gene TRBV15 combines with J gene TRBJ2-4, with D unresolved. Germline CDR1 LNHNV, CDR2 YYDKDF (reference sequence). There are 15 residues in the CDR3. V was clipped by 0 bases and J by 1 base, with 7 bases between them. The CDR3 spells CATSRDGAAKNIQYF. CDR3 bases: TGTGCCACCAGCAGAGATGGCGCGGCCAAAAACATTCAGTACTTC.

This clonotype was detected many times. The V call is TRBV6-2 or TRBV6-3, the J call TRBJ2-5; unclear D gene. This CDR3 comprises 13 residues. Germline values: CDR1 MNHEY, CDR2 SVGEGT. With 4 bases removed from V and 1 base from J, the gap between germline ends came to 7 bases. This chain's CDR3 is CASSSRPQETQYF. The CDR3 coding sequence is TGTGCCAGCAGTTCACGGCCCCAAGAGACCCAGTACTTC.

This chain joins TRBV9 and TRBJ2-7; D is unresolved. From germline, CDR1 is SGDLS and CDR2 YYNGEE. CDR3 size: 14 residues. With 3 bases removed from V and 2 bases from J, the gap between germline ends came to 12 bases. CDR3 nucleotides: TGTGCCAGCAGCGCCCGGACGTTCCCCTACGAGCAGTACTTC. Amino acids: CASSARTFPYEQYF.

This clonotype was observed many times. The genes are TRBV5-1 and TRBJ2-4, with 10 bases identical to TRBD1. This CDR3 region has 12 residues. J lost 9 bases, V lost 4 bases, and 1 base had no gene match. Germline V gene data show CDR1 as SGHRS and CDR2 as YFSETQ. The CDR3 loop reads CASSGDRGIQYF. The CDR3 bases are TGCGCCAGCAGCGGGGACAGGGGCATTCAGTACTTC.

The chain links TRBV10-3 to TRBJ1-1; D gene uncertain. CDR3 size: 12 residues. Trimming took off 5 bases at V and 7 bases at J, with 11 bases between the two ends. Germline V gene sequence: CDR1 ENHRY, CDR2 SYGVKD. For the CDR3, the DNA is TGTGCCATCAGTTGCTCCGCGGATGAAGCTTTCTTT. Translating gives CAISCSADEAFF.

This clonotype was counted many times. The V gene is TRBV9, the J gene TRBJ2-3; tentative D call: TRBD2 (5 bases). The CDR3 extends over 12 amino acids. V lost 6 bases and J lost 3, with 8 bases in between. CDR1 and CDR2 from the germline V gene are SGDLS and YYNGEE. The CDR3: CASMGDTDTQYF. CDR3 coding DNA: TGTGCCAGCATGGGAGATACAGATACGCAGTATTTT.

CDR3 sequence: CASTSLQVPYEQYF. The CDR3 DNA is TGTGCCAGCACCTCCTTGCAGGTCCCCTACGAGCAGTACTTC. The chain links TRBV7-9 to TRBJ2-7; D is uncertain. Germline V gene lookup returns CDR1 SEHNR and CDR2 FQNEAQ (reference sequence). V was shortened by 7 bases and J by 2 bases, with 15 bases between the two germline ends. The CDR3 extends over 14 amino acids.

CDR3 sequence reads: CASSQDGTTQNTEAFF. The CDR3 nucleotides are TGCGCCAGCAGCCAAGATGGAACGACTCAGAACACTGAAGCTTTCTTT. The V call is TRBV4-3, the J call TRBJ1-1; D call uncertain. V lost 0 bases and J lost 1, with 12 bases in between. Per the germline V gene, CDR1 is LGHNA and CDR2 is YSLEER. The CDR3 length is 16 residues.

This clonotype has ten or more counts. The chain uses TRBV18 and TRBJ1-5; tentatively, D is TRBD1 (6 bases). This CDR3 is built from 15 residues. Germline values: CDR1 KGHSH, CDR2 LQKENI. V shed 5 bases and J shed 1 base, with 12 bases lying between them. CDR3 nucleotide sequence: TGTGCCAGCTCAGAAGGGGGAGGGAGCAATCAGCCCCAGCATTTT. This translates into CASSEGGGSNQPQHF.

This clonotype was recorded many times. The chain couples TRBV28 to TRBJ2-4; 7 bases agree with TRBD2. The junction had 5 bases not matched to a gene; V was cut back by 3 bases and J by 0 bases. Germline V gene data show CDR1 as MDHEN and CDR2 as SYDVKM. CDR3 length: 16 amino acids. The CDR3 nucleotides are TGTGCCAGCAGTTTCGGGGGGATATTAGCCAAAAACATTCAGTACTTC. Translation gives CASSFGGILAKNIQYF.

There are many counts of this clonotype. The rearrangement joins TRBV20-1 to TRBJ2-1; 9 positions agree with TRBD2. J gave up 2 bases and V 0 bases, and 8 bases lay outside the gene matches. This CDR3 is 17 amino acids long. CDR1 is DFQATT and CDR2 is SNEGSKA in the germline V gene (reference sequence). This CDR3 is CSARDLLRGGTYNEQFF. The CDR3 DNA reads TGCAGTGCTAGAGATCTACTGCGGGGGGGCACCTACAATGAGCAGTTCTTC.

CDR3 sequence: CAAGRGAADTQYF. In nucleotides, the CDR3 is TGTGCGGCGGGGAGGGGCGCGGCAGATACGCAGTATTTT. The J gene is TRBJ2-3, the V gene TRBV9, with 7 bases aligning to TRBD2. Germline V gives CDR1 SGDLS, CDR2 YYNGEE. This CDR3 has 13 residues. Filled out from reference TRBV9 and TRBJ2-3, the complete variable domain reads DSGVTQTPKHLITATGQRVTLRCSPRSGDLSVYWYQQSLDQGLQFLIQYYNGEERAKGNILERFSAQQFPDLHSELNLSSLELGDSALYFCAAGRGAADTQYFGPGTRLTVL.